Following are 24 T cell receptor beta chains from one sample sequenced in a study of cytomegalovirus exposure and HLA in healthy donors. The PCR was carried out with 60 Vbeta primers and 13 Jbeta primers. Libraries were prepared by immunoSEQ multiplex PCR; TCRdb keeps only in-frame clonotypes and omits some of them. Its table records more than 200,000 clones. The sample taken for sequencing was PBMCs. These receptors were collected from a woman aged 30 to 39 in good health and CMV-seropositive.

The genes are TRBV27 and TRBJ2-2; a possible D gene is TRBD2 (7 bases). The CDR3 consists of 18 residues. Germline V gene data show CDR1 as MNHEY and CDR2 as SMNVEV (reference sequence). Trimming removed 3 bases from V and 6 bases from J, with 23 bases in between. The CDR3 nucleotides are TGTGCCAGCAGTTTTGTCCAGCTGGGGGCGGGGGTCCCCGGGGAGCTGTTTTTT. Translating it yields CASSFVQLGAGVPGELFF.

This chain links TRBV16 with TRBJ1-2; TRBD1 might be the D (6 bases). V shed 0 bases and J shed 2 bases, with 13 bases lying between them. Germline CDR1 is KGHSY and CDR2 is FQNENV. The CDR3 covers 16 residues. CDR3 protein: CASSQSTGGKNYGYTF. The CDR3 DNA reads as TGTGCCAGCAGCCAATCGACGGGGGGCAAAAACTATGGCTACACCTTC.

The chain is built from TRBV10-1 and TRBJ2-3; TRBD2 matches at 7 bases. Germline V gene data show CDR1 as WNHNN and CDR2 as SYGVQD (reference sequence). With V trimmed by 5 bases and J by 1 base, 6 bases remained unmatched. The CDR3 totals 15 residues. This CDR3 is CASSPSGMRTDTQYF. For the CDR3, the DNA is TGCGCCAGCAGTCCCAGCGGGATGCGCACAGATACGCAGTATTTT.

The rearrangement uses TRBV7-2 and TRBJ2-3; 9 positions agree with TRBD2. CDR1 is SGHTA, CDR2 FQGNSA, per germline. The junction had 13 bases not matched to a gene; V was cut back by 2 bases and J by 1 base. The CDR3 has 19 residues. CDR3 sequence reads: CASSLIPSGVGPRTDTQYF. Written as DNA, the CDR3 is TGTGCCAGCAGCTTAATCCCTAGCGGGGTAGGCCCACGCACAGATACGCAGTATTTT.

The V call is TRBV10-3, the J call TRBJ2-7, with 7 bases that match TRBD1. Germline trimming cut 10 bases from V and 2 bases from J; bases unmatched to any gene: 8. This CDR3 has 13 amino acids. Germline loops: CDR1 ENHRY, CDR2 SYGVKD. The CDR3 loop reads CASLGQATYEQYF. Written as DNA, the CDR3 is TGTGCCAGCCTCGGACAGGCCACCTACGAGCAGTACTTC.

V usage is TRBV28 and J usage is TRBJ2-7, with D hard to call. Germline V gene lookup returns CDR1 MDHEN and CDR2 SYDVKM. Trimming took off 3 bases at V and 3 bases at J, with 6 bases between the two ends. This CDR3 has 12 residues. CDR3 DNA sequence: TGTGCCAGCAGTTTTTCAGTCTACGAGCAGTACTTC. Its translation is CASSFSVYEQYF.

The CDR3 DNA sequence: TGTGCCAGTAGCCGACAGACTAGGAATGAAAAACTGTTTTTT. Protein sequence: CASSRQTRNEKLFF. The rearrangement uses TRBV19 and TRBJ1-4, with a possible D match to TRBD1 (5 bases). V lost 6 bases, J lost 5 bases, and 13 bases lay in between. CDR3 length equals 14 residues. Germline CDR1 reads LNHDA; CDR2 reads SQIVND (reference sequence).

The V and J genes are TRBV12-5 and TRBJ2-2; 8 nucleotides agree with TRBD2. V shed 5 bases and J 5 bases; nucleotides not matched to a gene: 13. This CDR3 has 17 residues. Germline V gives CDR1 LGHNT, CDR2 FRNRAP. CDR3 sequence: CASGQRTGGRFTGELFF. The CDR3, as DNA: TGTGCTAGTGGTCAGCGAACGGGGGGGCGTTTTACCGGGGAGCTGTTTTTT.

In regard to this clone: Germline is not matched at one junction end, which may reflect a read error. Other DNA sequences of this sample code for an identical CDR3. The V gene is TRBV2, the J gene TRBJ2-7; tentatively, D is TRBD2 (7 bases). Germline lookup yields CDR1 SNHLY and CDR2 FYNNEI. The CDR3 is 15 amino acids. In nucleotides, the CDR3 is TGCGCCAGCAGTGAAGAAGTCGGGGGGCAGTACGAGCAGTACTTC. Its translation: CASSEEVGGQYEQYF.

The gene calls are TRBV4-1 and TRBJ2-5, with unresolved D. Trimming left V 2 bases short and J 2 bases short, with 6 bases between. From germline, CDR1 is MGHRA and CDR2 YSYEKL. The length of the CDR3 is 13 residues. The DNA for the CDR3 is TGCGCCAGCAGCCAATCTATGCAAGAGACCCAGTACTTC. This gives the protein CASSQSMQETQYF.

The rearrangement links TRBV5-1 to TRBJ2-5; 8 positions match TRBD1. Germline-derived CDR1 and CDR2 are SGHRS and YFSETQ. V shed 1 base and J 3 bases; nucleotides not matched to a gene: 5. This CDR3 region has 15 residues. DNA for the CDR3: TGCGCCAGCAGCTTGATGGCAGGGGGCGAAGAGACCCAGTACTTC. Translated, it gives CASSLMAGGEETQYF. The full variable domain, with the rest looked up from reference TRBV5-1 and TRBJ2-5, is KAGVTQTPRYLIKTRGQQVTLSCSPISGHRSVSWYQQTPGQGLQFLFEYFSETQRNKGNFPGRFSGRQFSNSRSEMNVSTLELGDSALYLCASSLMAGGEETQYFGPGTRLLVL.

The chain is built from TRBV9 and TRBJ2-2; TRBD2 matches 8 bases. The CDR3 spans 17 residues. Unmatched junction bases numbered 5, after V lost 1 base and J lost 0 bases. Germline CDR1 reads SGDLS; CDR2 reads YYNGEE. CDR3 DNA: TGTGCCAGCAGCGTAAGCGGGGGACCTGCGAACACCGGGGAGCTGTTTTTT. It yields the protein CASSVSGGPANTGELFF.

The V call is TRBV6-5, the J call TRBJ1-2; weak D call: TRBD1 (6 bases). Germline V gene lookup returns CDR1 MNHEY and CDR2 SVGAGI. With 4 bases removed from V and 2 bases from J, the gap between germline ends came to 17 bases. This CDR3 is 16 amino acids long. In DNA, the CDR3 is TGTGCCAGCAGTTCTCCCCGACAGGCTTTCAACTATGGCTACACCTTC. As protein: CASSSPRQAFNYGYTF.

The rearrangement uses TRBV27 and TRBJ1-2; D might be TRBD1 (6 bases). V lost 5 bases, J lost 1 base, and 17 bases lay in between. Germline CDR1 MNHEY, CDR2 SMNVEV (reference sequence). This CDR3 spans 16 amino acids. Here the CDR3 reads CASSPLQGSLNYGYTF. As DNA, the CDR3 is TGTGCCAGCAGTCCATTACAGGGATCACTTAACTATGGCTACACCTTC.

This rearrangement joins TRBV10-3 to TRBJ1-1, with TRBD1 identical over 7 bases. After removal of 0 bases from V and 10 bases from J, the junction contained 11 bases not matched to a gene. CDR3 length: 15 amino acids. The germline V gene encodes CDR1 ENHRY and CDR2 SYGVKD. This CDR3 reads CAISESTGEPDGAFF. CDR3 sequence (DNA): TGTGCCATCAGTGAGTCAACAGGGGAACCCGACGGAGCTTTCTTT.

The chain employs TRBV7-8 and TRBJ1-2; possible D gene TRBD1, 6 bases. The CDR3 runs to 15 residues. Per germline, CDR1 SGHVS and CDR2 FQNEAQ. Trimming took 5 bases from V and 2 from J, leaving 15 bases between them. The CDR3 DNA reads TGTGCCAGCAGCCCATTCGGACAGACCAACTATGGCTACACCTTC. It codes for CASSPFGQTNYGYTF.

The rearrangement uses TRBV7-9 and TRBJ1-1, with 9 bases fitting TRBD1. Germline CDR1 reads SEHNR; CDR2 reads FQNEAQ (reference sequence). The CDR3 extends over 17 amino acids. The J segment lost 0 bases and the V segment lost 5 bases, leaving 10 bases of the junction unmatched. CDR3 DNA: TGTGCCAGCAGCCTCACGGGGGGACAGGGAGTGAACACTGAAGCTTTCTTT. Translation gives CASSLTGGQGVNTEAFF.

The chain is built from TRBV19 and TRBJ1-1; the D gene is possibly TRBD1 (5 bases). V was trimmed by 4 bases and J by 2 bases, leaving 11 bases between them. This CDR3 spans 14 amino acids. Germline assignment: CDR1 LNHDA and CDR2 SQIVND (reference sequence). The CDR3 bases are TGTGCCAGTAGTAGGGGCAGGGAAAACACTGAAGCTTTCTTT. Translation gives CASSRGRENTEAFF.

The rearrangement uses TRBV28 and TRBJ2-7; TRBD2 matches at 13 bases. V lost 6 bases, J lost 4 bases, and 6 bases stayed unmatched. The germline V gene has CDR1 MDHEN and CDR2 SYDVKM. This CDR3 contains 15 residues. CDR3 sequence: CASRLLAGGPYEQYF. DNA for the CDR3: TGTGCCAGCAGGCTACTAGCGGGAGGGCCGTACGAGCAGTACTTC. The full variable domain, with the rest looked up from reference TRBV28 and TRBJ2-7, is DVKVTQSSRYLVKRTGEKVFLECVQDMDHENMFWYRQDPGLGLRLIYFSYDVKMKEKGDIPEGYSVSREKKERFSLILESASTNQTSMYLCASRLLAGGPYEQYFGPGTRLTVT.

V and J are TRBV19 and TRBJ1-1, with D possibly matching TRBD1 (5 bases). Germline V gene sequence: CDR1 LNHDA, CDR2 SQIVND (reference sequence). The CDR3 covers 13 residues. V gave up 6 bases and J gave up 4 bases, with 12 bases separating them. CDR3 nucleotides: TGTGCCAGTAGATACGGGGGAGGCACTGAAGCTTTCTTT. This gives the protein CASRYGGGTEAFF.

The CDR3 nucleotides are TGCGCCACAGCAGAAGAGGTTGGTCAAGAGACCCAGTACTTC. Amino acid sequence: CATAEEVGQETQYF. The V gene is TRBV5-1, the J gene TRBJ2-5, with no clear D. The CDR3 consists of 14 residues. Trimming removed 9 bases at V and 2 bases at J, with 17 bases between. Germline CDR1 is SGHRS and CDR2 is YFSETQ.

CDR3 bases: TGTGCCAGTAGTAACCAGGGGGCGATCCAGCCCCAGCATTTT. This translates into CASSNQGAIQPQHF. The chain couples TRBV19 to TRBJ1-5; 8 nucleotides match TRBD1. The ends lost 4 bases at V and 7 bases at J; junction bases unmatched: 6. This CDR3 comprises 14 residues. Germline assignment: CDR1 LNHDA and CDR2 SQIVND (reference sequence).

The V gene is TRBV9, the J gene TRBJ2-1; D perhaps matches TRBD2 (6 bases). Germline assignment: CDR1 SGDLS and CDR2 YYNGEE. The V end lost 0 bases, the J end lost 2 bases, and 21 bases lay between the germline ends. The CDR3 has 19 residues. In DNA, the CDR3 is TGTGCCAGCAGCGTAGCCCCTCGAAGAGCGGGTTATCCCTACAATGAGCAGTTCTTC. Translated, it gives CASSVAPRRAGYPYNEQFF.

This chain joins TRBV19 and TRBJ2-3; 8 nucleotides match TRBD2. The CDR3 loop spans 14 amino acids. The V gene end was trimmed by 6 bases and the J gene end by 2 bases; junction bases not matched to a gene: 4. Germline CDR1 reads LNHDA; CDR2 reads SQIVND (reference sequence). CDR3 in DNA: TGTGCCAGTAGCTTAGCGGGAACCACAGATACGCAGTATTTT. It yields the protein CASSLAGTTDTQYF.